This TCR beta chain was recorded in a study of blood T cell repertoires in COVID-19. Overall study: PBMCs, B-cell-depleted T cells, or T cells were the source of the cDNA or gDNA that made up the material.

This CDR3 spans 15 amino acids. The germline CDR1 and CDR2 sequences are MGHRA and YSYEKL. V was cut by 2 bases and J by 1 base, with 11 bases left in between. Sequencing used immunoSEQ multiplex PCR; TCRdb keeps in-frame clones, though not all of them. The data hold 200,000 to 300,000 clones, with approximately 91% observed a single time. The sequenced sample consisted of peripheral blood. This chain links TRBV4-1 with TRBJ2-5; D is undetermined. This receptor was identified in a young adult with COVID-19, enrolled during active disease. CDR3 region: CASSQIQMAQETQYF. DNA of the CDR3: TGCGCCAGCAGCCAAATTCAGATGGCCCAAGAGACCCAGTACTTC.